These T cell receptor beta chains were read from a single sample in a study of cytomegalovirus exposure and HLA in healthy donors. TCRdb's copy holds only in-frame clones and misses some; the assay was immunoSEQ multiplex PCR. The profile shows roughly 97,000 clones, around 9.1% of them singletons. Sequenced material: PBMCs. The receptors derive from a man in his forties in good health and CMV-seropositive. CDR3s include the opening cysteine and the closing phenylalanine or tryptophan. A D gene is named only where the DNA matches it firmly. Clone size appears in some rows only: once, few, many, or a class for an expanded clone.

>18|NA|NA|TRBJ1-1|TRBV29-1
TGCAGCGTTGAAGATCGGTCCCCGGACGGCAGGGGAGACACTGAAGCTTTCTTT
CSVEDRSPDGRGDTEAFF
>15|NA|NA|TRBJ1-1|TRBV28
TGTGCCAGCAGGGACTGGAGAACCATGAACACTGAAGCTTTCTTT
CASRDWRTMNTEAFF
>13|NA|NA|TRBJ2-7|TRBV13
TGTGCCAGCAGACAAACAGGGTTCTACGAGCAGTACTTC
CASRQTGFYEQYF
>16|TRBD2|NA|TRBJ2-5|TRBV7-6
TGTGCCAGCAGCCCCAGCGGGGTAGGGGACTTGGAGACCCAGTACTTC
CASSPSGVGDLETQYF
>15|TRBD1|few|TRBJ1-1|TRBV7-2
TGTGCCAGCAGCTTGGGTGACAGGGAAAACACTGAAGCTTTCTTT
CASSLGDRENTEAFF
>16|NA|few|TRBJ2-2|TRBV4-1
TGCGCCAGCAGCCAAGTAGGGCGCGGGAAAACCGGGGAGCTGTTTTTT
CASSQVGRGKTGELFF
>15|TRBD1|few|TRBJ1-2|TRBV6-5
TGTGCCAGCAGTTACTTCCAGGGGGAAAACTATGGCTACACCTTC
CASSYFQGENYGYTF
>16|NA|NA|TRBJ2-1|TRBV7-9
TGTGCCAGCAGCTTAGGAGAGGGTCTTTCCTACAATGAGCAGTTCTTC
CASSLGEGLSYNEQFF
>13|NA|few|TRBJ1-2|TRBV19
TGTGCCAGTATCAAGCGGGGGAACTATGGCTACACCTTC
CASIKRGNYGYTF
>14|NA|few|TRBJ2-3|TRBV10-3
TGTGCCATCGCGAGCGGGTTTGGCACAGATACGCAGTATTTT
CAIASGFGTDTQYF
>13|NA|NA|TRBJ2-5|TRBV5-8
TGTGCCAGCAGTCCGTTGGGCGTCGAGACCCAGTACTTC
CASSPLGVETQYF
>13|NA|few|TRBJ1-2|TRBV6-1
TGTGCCAGCAGCCCGGGGACAAATTATGGCTACACCTTC
CASSPGTNYGYTF
>14|NA|NA|TRBJ2-7|TRBV5-1
TGCGCCAGCAGCTTAGGGGGGGGAAACTACGAGCAGTACTTC
CASSLGGGNYEQYF
>15|TRBD1|NA|TRBJ2-5|TRBV25-1
TGTGCCAGCAGTGGGACAGGGGCGTTCGGAGAGACCCAGTACTTC
CASSGTGAFGETQYF
>15|NA|few|TRBJ1-5|TRBV27
TGTGCCAGCAGTTTATTGGGACAAAGCAATCAGCCCCAGCATTTT
CASSLLGQSNQPQHF
>16|TRBD1|NA|TRBJ1-1|TRBV19
TGTGCCAGTAGTGGCTCGGCGGTCAGGGGGTATACTGAAGCTTTCTTT
CASSGSAVRGYTEAFF
>19|NA|NA|TRBJ2-6|TRBV15
TGTGCCACCAGCAGAGATGGAGGACAGCACTTCTCTGGGGCCAACGTCCTGACTTTC
CATSRDGGQHFSGANVLTF
>15|TRBD1|NA|TRBJ1-1|TRBV11-1
TGTGCCAGCAGCTTAGCCACAGGGGTTCTCACTGAAGCTTTCTTT
CASSLATGVLTEAFF
>15|TRBD1|NA|TRBJ2-7|TRBV28
TGTGCCAGCATTCCTTCCGGGACAGGCTTCTACGAGCAGTACTTC
CASIPSGTGFYEQYF
>15|NA|NA|TRBJ1-3|TRBV5-1
TGCGCCAGCAGCATTGGACAGAGCTCTGGAAACACCATATATTTT
CASSIGQSSGNTIYF
>14|NA|few|TRBJ1-2|TRBV28
TGTGCCAGCAGTTTAGGGATGGGGGGCTATGGCTACACCTTC
CASSLGMGGYGYTF
>15|NA|few|TRBJ1-1|TRBV7-9
TGTGCCAGCAGCTTAAGGGGCGTGGGTTTAACTGAAGCTTTCTTT
CASSLRGVGLTEAFF
>16|TRBD2|NA|TRBJ2-3|TRBV28
TGTGCCAGCACCCCCCCGCGGGAGTACGGCACAGATACGCAGTATTTT
CASTPPREYGTDTQYF
>13|TRBD1|NA|TRBJ1-5|TRBV19
TGTGCCAGTAGCCCAACAGGGGGCCAGCCCCAGCATTTT
CASSPTGGQPQHF
>15|NA|NA|TRBJ2-5|TRBV6-5
TGTGCCAGCAGTTACCTTGACAGGGACTTTAGGACCCAGTACTTC
CASSYLDRDFRTQYF
>14|TRBD1|few|TRBJ2-1|TRBV6-6
TGTGCCGGCAAAGCTACAGGGGGCTACAATGAGCAGTTCTTC
CAGKATGGYNEQFF
>14|NA|few|TRBJ1-2|TRBV9
TGTGCCAGCAGCGTAGCTGTGTGGCAGGATGGCTACACCTTC
CASSVAVWQDGYTF
>13|TRBD2|few|TRBJ2-7|TRBV6-5
TGTGCCAGTAGGACTAGCGATAAGTACGAGCAGTACTTC
CASRTSDKYEQYF
>18|NA|few|TRBJ1-1|TRBV6-4
TGTGCCAGCAGTGAACATCCAGTAGATATAACCGGGAGCACTGAAGCTTTCTTT
CASSEHPVDITGSTEAFF
>11|NA|few|TRBJ1-1|TRBV11-3
TGTGCCAGCAGTTCCAATACTGAAGCTTTCTTT
CASSSNTEAFF
>14|NA|few|TRBJ1-2|TRBV5-8
TGTGCCCACAGCGGCAGGCTAACTAACTATGGCTACACCTTC
CAHSGRLTNYGYTF
>19|NA|NA|TRBJ2-7|TRBV5-5
TGTGCCAGCAGCTTGTCGCGGGGTCTCAAGCGGGCTATAGGTTACGAGCAGTACTTC
CASSLSRGLKRAIGYEQYF
>15|TRBD1|NA|TRBJ2-2|TRBV25-1
TGTGCCAGCAGTGAGGGACAGGGCAACACCGGGGAGCTGTTTTTT
CASSEGQGNTGELFF
>13|NA|NA|TRBJ2-3|TRBV6-6
TGTGCCAGCAGTTACTTCCGAGGAGATACGCAGTATTTT
CASSYFRGDTQYF
>14|NA|NA|TRBJ2-7|TRBV30
TGTGCCTGGAGCAGGGCAGGGCGCGTCTACGAGCAGTACTTC
CAWSRAGRVYEQYF
>16|TRBD2|few|TRBJ2-1|TRBV5-1
TGCGCCAGCAGCTCGCCTCGACTAGCGGCCTACAATGAGCAGTTCTTC
CASSSPRLAAYNEQFF
>13|TRBD2|NA|TRBJ2-1|TRBV29-1
TGCAGCGTTGCGCCTAGCGGGGGAGCCACGCAGTTCTTC
CSVAPSGGATQFF
>13|NA|few|TRBJ2-1|TRBV6-4
TGTGCCAGCAGTGAGCGGGTCTACAATGAGCAGTTCTTC
CASSERVYNEQFF
>15|NA|few|TRBJ1-5|TRBV28
TGTGCCAGCAGTGCCATAGGGGCAGGGATGCAGCCCCAGCATTTT
CASSAIGAGMQPQHF
>14|TRBD2|few|TRBJ2-5|TRBV6-5
TGTGCCAGCAGATCGACTCTAGCGGGAGGGACCCAGTACTTC
CASRSTLAGGTQYF
>14|TRBD1|few|TRBJ1-2|TRBV28
TGTGCCAGCAGTTATCCGGGACAGATTTATGGCTACACCTTC
CASSYPGQIYGYTF
>14|TRBD1|few|TRBJ1-4|TRBV18
TGTGCCAGCTCCCGACAGGGGGAAGATGAAAAACTGTTTTTT
CASSRQGEDEKLFF
>15|NA|NA|TRBJ2-7|TRBV7-6
TGTGCCAGCAGCTTAGGCGCGGGGTACGCTCACGAGCAGTACTTC
CASSLGAGYAHEQYF
>13|NA|few|TRBJ1-4|TRBV6-1
TGTGCCAGCTGTGGACAGCAGAATGAAAAACTGTTTTTT
CASCGQQNEKLFF
>13|NA|NA|TRBJ1-4|TRBV27
TGTGCCAGCATTGACAGGCTGAATGAAAAACTGTTTTTT
CASIDRLNEKLFF
>12|NA|NA|TRBJ2-1|TRBV7-9
TGTGCCAGCAGCCAGACTAGGAATGAGCAGTTCTTC
CASSQTRNEQFF
>15|TRBD1|NA|TRBJ2-6|TRBV11-2
TGTGCCAGCAAGGACAGGGTCTCTGGGGCCAACGTCCTGACTTTC
CASKDRVSGANVLTF
>14|TRBD2|few|TRBJ2-7|TRBV7-9
TGTGCCAGCAGCTATAGCGGGAGGGCCTACGAGCAGTACTTC
CASSYSGRAYEQYF
>14|NA|few|TRBJ2-5|TRBV18
TGTGCCAGCTCACCTTCACAGGGGGGGGAGACCCAGTACTTC
CASSPSQGGETQYF
>13|TRBD2|NA|TRBJ2-3|TRBV6-1
TGTGCCAGCGCGGGGGAACGAGGAGGTACGCAGTATTTT
CASAGERGGTQYF
>14|NA|few|TRBJ1-5|TRBV30
TGTGCCTGGAGTGATACAGGTAGCAATCAGCCCCAGCATTTT
CAWSDTGSNQPQHF